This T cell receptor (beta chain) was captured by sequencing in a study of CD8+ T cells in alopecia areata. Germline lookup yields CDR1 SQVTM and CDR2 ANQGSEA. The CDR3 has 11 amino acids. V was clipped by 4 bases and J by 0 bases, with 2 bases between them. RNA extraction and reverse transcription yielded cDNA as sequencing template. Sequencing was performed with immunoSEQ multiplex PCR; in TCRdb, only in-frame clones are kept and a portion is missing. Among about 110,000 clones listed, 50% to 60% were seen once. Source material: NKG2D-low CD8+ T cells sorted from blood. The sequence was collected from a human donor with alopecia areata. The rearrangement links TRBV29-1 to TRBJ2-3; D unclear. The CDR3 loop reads CSVGSTDTQYF. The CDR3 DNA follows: TGCAGCGTTGGAAGCACAGATACGCAGTATTTT.